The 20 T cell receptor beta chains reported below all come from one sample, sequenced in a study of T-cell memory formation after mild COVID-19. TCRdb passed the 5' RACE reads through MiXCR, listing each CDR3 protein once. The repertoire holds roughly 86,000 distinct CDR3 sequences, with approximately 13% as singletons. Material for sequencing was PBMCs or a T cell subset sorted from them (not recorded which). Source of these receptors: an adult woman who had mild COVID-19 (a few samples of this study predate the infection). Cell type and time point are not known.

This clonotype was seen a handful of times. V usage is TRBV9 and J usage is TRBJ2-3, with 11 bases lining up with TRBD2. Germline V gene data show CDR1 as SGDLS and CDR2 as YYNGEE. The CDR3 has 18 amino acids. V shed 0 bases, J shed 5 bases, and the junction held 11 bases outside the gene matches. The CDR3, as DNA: TGTGCCAGCAGCGTAGGTGATAGCGGGAGGGCCGGGGGAGATACGCAGTATTTT. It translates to CASSVGDSGRAGGDTQYF. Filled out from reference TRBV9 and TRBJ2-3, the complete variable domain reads DSGVTQTPKHLITATGQRVTLRCSPRSGDLSVYWYQQSLDQGLQFLIQYYNGEERAKGNILERFSAQQFPDLHSELNLSSLELGDSALYFCASSVGDSGRAGGDTQYFGPGTRLTVL.

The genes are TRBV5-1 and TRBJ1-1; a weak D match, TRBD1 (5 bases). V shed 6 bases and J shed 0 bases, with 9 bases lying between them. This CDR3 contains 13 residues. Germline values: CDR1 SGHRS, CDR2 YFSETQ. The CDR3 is CASKEGLNTEAFF. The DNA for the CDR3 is TGCGCCAGCAAAGAGGGGCTGAACACTGAAGCTTTCTTT. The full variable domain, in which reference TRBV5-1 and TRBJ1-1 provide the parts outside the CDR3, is KAGVTQTPRYLIKTRGQQVTLSCSPISGHRSVSWYQQTPGQGLQFLFEYFSETQRNKGNFPGRFSGRQFSNSRSEMNVSTLELGDSALYLCASKEGLNTEAFFGQGTRLTVV.

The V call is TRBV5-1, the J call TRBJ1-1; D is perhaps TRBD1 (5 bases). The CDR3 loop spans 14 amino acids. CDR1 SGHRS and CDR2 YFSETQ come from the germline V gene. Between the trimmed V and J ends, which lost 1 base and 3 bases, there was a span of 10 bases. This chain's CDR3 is CASSLRREYTEAFF. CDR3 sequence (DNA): TGCGCCAGCAGCTTGCGCAGGGAGTACACTGAAGCTTTCTTT.

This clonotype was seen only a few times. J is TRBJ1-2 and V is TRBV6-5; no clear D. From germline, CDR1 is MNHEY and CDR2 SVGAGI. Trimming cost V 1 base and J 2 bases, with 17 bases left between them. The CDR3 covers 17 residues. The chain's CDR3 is CASSYFYNVEANYGYTF. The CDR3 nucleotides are TGTGCCAGCAGTTACTTCTACAACGTGGAGGCGAACTATGGCTACACCTTC.

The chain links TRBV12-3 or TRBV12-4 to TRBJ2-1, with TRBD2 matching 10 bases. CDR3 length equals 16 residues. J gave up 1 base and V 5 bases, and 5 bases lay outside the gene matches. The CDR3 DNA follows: TGTGCCAGCAGTGCATCAGCGGGGGGGTCCTACAATGAGCAGTTCTTC. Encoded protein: CASSASAGGSYNEQFF.

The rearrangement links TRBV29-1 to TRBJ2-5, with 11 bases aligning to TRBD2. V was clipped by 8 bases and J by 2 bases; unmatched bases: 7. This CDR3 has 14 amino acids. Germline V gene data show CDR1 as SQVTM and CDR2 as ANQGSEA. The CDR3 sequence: CSFELAGEQETQYF. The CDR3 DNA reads TGCAGCTTCGAACTAGCGGGGGAGCAAGAGACCCAGTACTTC.

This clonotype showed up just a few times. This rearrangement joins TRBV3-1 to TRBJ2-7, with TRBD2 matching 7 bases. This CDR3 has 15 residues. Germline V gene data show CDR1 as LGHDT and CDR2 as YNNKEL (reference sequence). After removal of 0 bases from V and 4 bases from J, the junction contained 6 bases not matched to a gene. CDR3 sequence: CASSQDLTAGYEQYF. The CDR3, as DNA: TGTGCCAGCAGCCAAGATCTCACAGCGGGGTACGAGCAGTACTTC.

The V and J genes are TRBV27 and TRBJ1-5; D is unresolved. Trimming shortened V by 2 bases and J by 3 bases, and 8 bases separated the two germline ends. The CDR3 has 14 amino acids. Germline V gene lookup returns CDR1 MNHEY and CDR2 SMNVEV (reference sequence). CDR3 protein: CASSLTGYNQPQHF. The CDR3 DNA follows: TGTGCCAGCAGTTTAACCGGTTACAATCAGCCCCAGCATTTT.

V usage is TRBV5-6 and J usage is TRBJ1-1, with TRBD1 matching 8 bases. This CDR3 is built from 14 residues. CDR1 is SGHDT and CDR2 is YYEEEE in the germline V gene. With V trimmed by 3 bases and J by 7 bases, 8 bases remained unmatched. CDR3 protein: CASSSTDRDYEAFF. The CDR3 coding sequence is TGTGCCAGCAGCTCTACGGACAGGGATTATGAAGCTTTCTTT.

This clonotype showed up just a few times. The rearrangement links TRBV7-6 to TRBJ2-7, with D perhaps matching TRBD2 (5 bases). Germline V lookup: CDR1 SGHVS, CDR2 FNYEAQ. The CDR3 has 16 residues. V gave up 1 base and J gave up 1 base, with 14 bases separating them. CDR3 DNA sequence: TGTGCCAGCAGCTTAGTCGAGGGTCAAGGGTCCTACGAGCAGTACTTC. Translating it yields CASSLVEGQGSYEQYF. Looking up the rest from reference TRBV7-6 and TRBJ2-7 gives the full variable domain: GAGVSQSPRYKVTKRGQDVALRCDPISGHVSLYWYRQALGQGPEFLTYFNYEAQQDKSGLPNDRFSAERPEGSISTLTIQRTEQRDSAMYRCASSLVEGQGSYEQYFGPGTRLTVT.

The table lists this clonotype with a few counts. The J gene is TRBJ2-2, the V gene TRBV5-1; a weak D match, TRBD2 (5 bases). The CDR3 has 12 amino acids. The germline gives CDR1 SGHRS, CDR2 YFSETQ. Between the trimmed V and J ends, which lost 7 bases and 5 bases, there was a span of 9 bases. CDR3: CASGRGTGELFF. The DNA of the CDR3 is TGCGCCAGCGGTCGGGGAACCGGGGAGCTGTTTTTT.

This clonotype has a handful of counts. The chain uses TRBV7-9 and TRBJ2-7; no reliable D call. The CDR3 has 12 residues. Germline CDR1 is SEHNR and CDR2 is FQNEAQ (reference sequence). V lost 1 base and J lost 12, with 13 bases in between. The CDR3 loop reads CASSLEGRMGYF. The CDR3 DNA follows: TGTGCCAGCAGCTTAGAAGGACGGATGGGGTACTTC. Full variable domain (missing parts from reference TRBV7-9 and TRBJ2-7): DTGVSQNPRHKITKRGQNVTFRCDPISEHNRLYWYRQTLGQGPEFLTYFQNEAQLEKSRLLSDRFSAERPKGSFSTLEIQRTEQGDSAMYLCASSLEGRMGYFGPGTRLTVT.

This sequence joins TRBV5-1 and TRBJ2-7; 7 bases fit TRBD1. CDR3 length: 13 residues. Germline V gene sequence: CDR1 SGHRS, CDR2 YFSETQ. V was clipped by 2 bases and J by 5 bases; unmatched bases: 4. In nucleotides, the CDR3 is TGCGCCAGCAGCTTAAACAGGGGCCACGAGCAGTACTTC. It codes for CASSLNRGHEQYF.

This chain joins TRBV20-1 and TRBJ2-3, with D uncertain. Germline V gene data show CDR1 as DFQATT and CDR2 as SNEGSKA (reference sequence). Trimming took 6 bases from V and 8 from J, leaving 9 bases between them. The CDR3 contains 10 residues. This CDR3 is CSALMSTQYF. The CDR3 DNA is TGCAGTGCCCTAATGAGTACGCAGTATTTT.

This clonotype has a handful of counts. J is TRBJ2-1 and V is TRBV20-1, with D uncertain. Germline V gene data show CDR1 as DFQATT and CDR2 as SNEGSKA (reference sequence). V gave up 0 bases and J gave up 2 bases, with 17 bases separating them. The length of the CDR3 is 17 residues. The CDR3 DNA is TGCAGTGCTAGAGACAAAAATCACGTTGTTCCCTACAATGAGCAGTTCTTC. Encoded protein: CSARDKNHVVPYNEQFF.

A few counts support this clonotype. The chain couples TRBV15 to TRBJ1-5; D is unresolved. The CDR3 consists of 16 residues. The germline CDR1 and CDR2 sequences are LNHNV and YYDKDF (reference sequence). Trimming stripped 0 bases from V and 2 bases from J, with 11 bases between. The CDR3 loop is CATSRELGFGNQPQHF. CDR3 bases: TGTGCCACCAGCAGAGAATTGGGGTTTGGCAATCAGCCCCAGCATTTT.

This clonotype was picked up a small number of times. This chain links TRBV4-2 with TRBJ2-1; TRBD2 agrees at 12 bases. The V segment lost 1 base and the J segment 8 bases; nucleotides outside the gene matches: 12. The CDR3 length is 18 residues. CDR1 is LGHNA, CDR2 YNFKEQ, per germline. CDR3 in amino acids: CASSQGFRLAGGGYEQFF. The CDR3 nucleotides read TGTGCCAGCAGCCAAGGATTCAGGCTAGCGGGGGGGGGCTATGAGCAGTTCTTC.

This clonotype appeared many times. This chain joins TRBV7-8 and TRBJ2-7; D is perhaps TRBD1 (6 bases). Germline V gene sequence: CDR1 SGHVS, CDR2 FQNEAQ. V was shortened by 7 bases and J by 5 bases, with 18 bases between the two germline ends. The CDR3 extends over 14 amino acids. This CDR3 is CASTRTVSLHEQYF. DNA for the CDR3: TGTGCCAGCACCCGGACAGTCTCGCTCCACGAGCAGTACTTC.

CDR3 DNA: TGTGCCAGTAGTCCAGGAGGACTCTATGGCTACACCTTC. Translation gives CASSPGGLYGYTF. V and J are TRBV19 and TRBJ1-2; D is unresolved. V lost 5 bases, J lost 4 bases, and 11 bases lay in between. The CDR3 is 13 amino acids. Germline loops: CDR1 LNHDA, CDR2 SQIVND (reference sequence).

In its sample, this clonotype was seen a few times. The CDR3: CASSPYSYNEQFF. CDR3 nucleotides: TGTGCCAGCAGCCCCTACTCTTACAATGAGCAGTTCTTC. The chain employs TRBV14 and TRBJ2-1; D uncertain. Trimming cost V 4 bases and J 4 bases, with 8 bases left between them. CDR1 SGHDN and CDR2 FVKESK come from the germline V gene. The CDR3 is 13 amino acids. Complete variable domain (other parts from reference TRBV14 and TRBJ2-1): EAGVTQFPSHSVIEKGQTVTLRCDPISGHDNLYWYRRVMGKEIKFLLHFVKESKQDESGMPNNRFLAERTGGTYSTLKVQPAELEDSGVYFCASSPYSYNEQFFGPGTRLTVL.